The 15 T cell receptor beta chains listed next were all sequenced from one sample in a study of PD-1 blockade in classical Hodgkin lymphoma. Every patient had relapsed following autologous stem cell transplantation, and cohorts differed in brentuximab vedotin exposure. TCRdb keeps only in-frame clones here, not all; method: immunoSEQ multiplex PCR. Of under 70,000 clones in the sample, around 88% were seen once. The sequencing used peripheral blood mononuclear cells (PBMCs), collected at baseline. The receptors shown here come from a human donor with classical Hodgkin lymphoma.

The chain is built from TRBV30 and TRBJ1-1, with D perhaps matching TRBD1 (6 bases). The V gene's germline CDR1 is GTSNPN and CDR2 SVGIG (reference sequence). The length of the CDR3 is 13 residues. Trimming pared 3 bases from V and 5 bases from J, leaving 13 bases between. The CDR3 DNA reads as TGTGCCTGGAGCCCCACGAGGGGGACTGAAGCTTTCTTT. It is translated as CAWSPTRGTEAFF.

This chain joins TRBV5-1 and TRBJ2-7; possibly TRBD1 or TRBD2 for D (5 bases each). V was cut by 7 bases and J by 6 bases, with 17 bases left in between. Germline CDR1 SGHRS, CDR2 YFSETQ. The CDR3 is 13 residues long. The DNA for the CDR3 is TGCGCCAGCGGACAAGGGACGACGGCCGAGCAGTACTTC. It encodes CASGQGTTAEQYF.

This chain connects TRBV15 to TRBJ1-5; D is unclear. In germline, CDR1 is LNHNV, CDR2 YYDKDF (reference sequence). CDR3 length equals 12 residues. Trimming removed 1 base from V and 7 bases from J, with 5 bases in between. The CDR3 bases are TGTGCCACCAGCAGAGTTGACCAGCCCCAGCATTTT. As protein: CATSRVDQPQHF.

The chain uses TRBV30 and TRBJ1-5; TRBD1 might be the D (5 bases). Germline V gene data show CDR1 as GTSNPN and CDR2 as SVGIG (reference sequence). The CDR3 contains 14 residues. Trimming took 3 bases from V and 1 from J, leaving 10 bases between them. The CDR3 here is CAWSVGLSNQPQHF. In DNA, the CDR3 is TGTGCCTGGAGCGTGGGGCTGAGCAATCAGCCCCAGCATTTT.

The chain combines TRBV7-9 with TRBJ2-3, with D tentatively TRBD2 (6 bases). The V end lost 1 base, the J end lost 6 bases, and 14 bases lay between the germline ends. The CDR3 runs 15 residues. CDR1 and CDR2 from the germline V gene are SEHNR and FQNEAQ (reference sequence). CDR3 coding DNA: TGTGCCAGCAGCTTAGGACTAGGCGCGTGGGATACGCAGTATTTT. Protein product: CASSLGLGAWDTQYF.

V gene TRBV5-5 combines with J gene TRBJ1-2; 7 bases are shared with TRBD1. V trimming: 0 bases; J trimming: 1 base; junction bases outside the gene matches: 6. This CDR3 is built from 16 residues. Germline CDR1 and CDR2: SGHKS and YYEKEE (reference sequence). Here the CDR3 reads CASSLEPGQINYGYTF. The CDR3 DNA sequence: TGTGCCAGCAGCTTGGAACCGGGACAGATTAACTATGGCTACACCTTC.

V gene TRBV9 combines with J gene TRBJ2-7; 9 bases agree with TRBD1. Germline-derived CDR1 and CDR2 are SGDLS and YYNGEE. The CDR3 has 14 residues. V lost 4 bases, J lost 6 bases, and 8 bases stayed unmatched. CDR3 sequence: CASSSGGQGTEQYF. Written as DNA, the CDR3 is TGTGCCAGCAGCTCGGGGGGACAGGGTACCGAGCAGTACTTC.

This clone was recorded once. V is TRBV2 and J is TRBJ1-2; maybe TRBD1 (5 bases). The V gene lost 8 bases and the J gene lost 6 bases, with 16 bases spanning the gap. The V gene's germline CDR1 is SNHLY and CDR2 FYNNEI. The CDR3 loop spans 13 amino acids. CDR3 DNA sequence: TGTGCCAGCGTTTGGGGCGATTGGGATGGCTACACCTTC. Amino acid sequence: CASVWGDWDGYTF.

CDR3 in DNA: TGCGCCAGCAGCTCGTCCGCAGCAACTAATGAAAAACTGTTTTTT. This gives the protein CASSSSAATNEKLFF. The genes are TRBV5-1 and TRBJ1-4; D unclear. V lost 3 bases and J 0 bases, leaving 9 bases between the germline ends. The CDR3 is 15 amino acids. Germline V gives CDR1 SGHRS, CDR2 YFSETQ.

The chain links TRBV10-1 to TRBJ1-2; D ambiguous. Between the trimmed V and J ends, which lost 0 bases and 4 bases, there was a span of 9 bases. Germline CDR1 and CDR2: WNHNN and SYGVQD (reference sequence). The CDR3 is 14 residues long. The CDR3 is CASSESPSRYGYTF. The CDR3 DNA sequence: TGCGCCAGCAGTGAGTCCCCCTCACGCTATGGCTACACCTTC.

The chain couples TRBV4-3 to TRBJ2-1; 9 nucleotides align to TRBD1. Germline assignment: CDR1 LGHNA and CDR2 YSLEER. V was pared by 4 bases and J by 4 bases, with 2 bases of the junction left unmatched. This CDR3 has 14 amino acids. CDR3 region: CASSRDRDYNEQFF. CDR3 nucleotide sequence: TGCGCCAGCAGCCGGGACAGGGATTACAATGAGCAGTTCTTC.

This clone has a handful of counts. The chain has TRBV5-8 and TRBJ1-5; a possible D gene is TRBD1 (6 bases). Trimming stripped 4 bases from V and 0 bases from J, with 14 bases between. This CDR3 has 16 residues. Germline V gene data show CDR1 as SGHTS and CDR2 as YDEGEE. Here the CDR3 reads CASSLGATNSNQPQHF. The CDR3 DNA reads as TGTGCCAGCAGCCTGGGGGCGACGAATAGCAATCAGCCCCAGCATTTT. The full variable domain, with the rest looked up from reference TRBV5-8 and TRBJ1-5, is EAGVTQSPTHLIKTRGQQATLRCSPISGHTSVYWYQQALGLGLQFLLWYDEGEERNRGNFPPRFSGRQFPNYSSELNVNALELEDSALYLCASSLGATNSNQPQHFGDGTRLSIL.

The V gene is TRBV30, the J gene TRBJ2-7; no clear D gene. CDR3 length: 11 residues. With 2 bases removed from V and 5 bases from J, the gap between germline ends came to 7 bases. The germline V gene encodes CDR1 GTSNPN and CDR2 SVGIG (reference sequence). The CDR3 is CAWSHGNEQYF. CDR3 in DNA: TGTGCCTGGAGTCATGGGAACGAGCAGTACTTC.

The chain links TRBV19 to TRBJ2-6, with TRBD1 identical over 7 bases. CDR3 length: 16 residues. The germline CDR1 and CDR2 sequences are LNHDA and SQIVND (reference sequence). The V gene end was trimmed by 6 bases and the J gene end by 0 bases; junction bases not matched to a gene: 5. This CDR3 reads CASSQGQISGANVLTF. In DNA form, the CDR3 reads TGTGCCAGTAGCCAGGGACAGATCTCTGGGGCCAACGTCCTGACTTTC.

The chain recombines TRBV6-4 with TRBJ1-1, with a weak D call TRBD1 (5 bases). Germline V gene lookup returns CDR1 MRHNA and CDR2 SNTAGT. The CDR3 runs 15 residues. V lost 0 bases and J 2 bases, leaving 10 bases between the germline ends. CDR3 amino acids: CASSDSRGENTEAFF. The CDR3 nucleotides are TGTGCCAGCAGTGACTCTAGGGGAGAAAACACTGAAGCTTTCTTT.